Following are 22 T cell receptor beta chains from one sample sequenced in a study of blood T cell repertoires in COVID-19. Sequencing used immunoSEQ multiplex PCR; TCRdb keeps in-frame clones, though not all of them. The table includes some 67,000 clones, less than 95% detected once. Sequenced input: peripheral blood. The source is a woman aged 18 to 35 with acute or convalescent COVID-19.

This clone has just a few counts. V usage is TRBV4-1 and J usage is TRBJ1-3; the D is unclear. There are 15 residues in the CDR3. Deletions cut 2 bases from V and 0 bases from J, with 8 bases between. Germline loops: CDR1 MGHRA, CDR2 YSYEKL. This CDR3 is CASSQPTSSGNTIYF. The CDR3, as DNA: TGCGCCAGCAGCCAACCGACAAGCTCTGGAAACACCATATATTTT.

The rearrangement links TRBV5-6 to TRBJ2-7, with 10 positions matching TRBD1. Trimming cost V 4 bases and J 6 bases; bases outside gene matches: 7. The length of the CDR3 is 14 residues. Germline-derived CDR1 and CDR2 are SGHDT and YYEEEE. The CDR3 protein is CASSTGQGTFEQYF. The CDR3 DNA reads TGTGCCAGCAGCACGGGACAGGGGACTTTCGAGCAGTACTTC.

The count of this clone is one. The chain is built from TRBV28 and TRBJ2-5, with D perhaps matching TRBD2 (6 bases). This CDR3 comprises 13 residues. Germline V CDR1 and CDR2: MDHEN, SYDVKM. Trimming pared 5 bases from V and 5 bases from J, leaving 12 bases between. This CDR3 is CASSAGRRETQYF. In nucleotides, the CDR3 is TGTGCCAGCAGTGCGGGAAGGAGGGAGACCCAGTACTTC. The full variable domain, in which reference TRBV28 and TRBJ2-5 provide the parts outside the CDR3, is DVKVTQSSRYLVKRTGEKVFLECVQDMDHENMFWYRQDPGLGLRLIYFSYDVKMKEKGDIPEGYSVSREKKERFSLILESASTNQTSMYLCASSAGRRETQYFGPGTRLLVL.

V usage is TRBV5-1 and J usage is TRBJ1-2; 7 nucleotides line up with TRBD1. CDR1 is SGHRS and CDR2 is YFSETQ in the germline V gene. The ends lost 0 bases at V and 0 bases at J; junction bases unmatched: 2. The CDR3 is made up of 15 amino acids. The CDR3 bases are TGCGCCAGCAGCTTGGAAGGGGGCGCTAACTATGGCTACACCTTC. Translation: CASSLEGGANYGYTF.

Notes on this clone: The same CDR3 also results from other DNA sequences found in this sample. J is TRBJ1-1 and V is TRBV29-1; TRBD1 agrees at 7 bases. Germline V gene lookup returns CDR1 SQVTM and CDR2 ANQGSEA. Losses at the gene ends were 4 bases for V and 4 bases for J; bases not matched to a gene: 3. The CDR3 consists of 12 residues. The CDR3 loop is CSVGQGGTEAFF. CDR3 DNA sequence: TGCAGCGTTGGACAGGGAGGCACTGAAGCTTTCTTT.

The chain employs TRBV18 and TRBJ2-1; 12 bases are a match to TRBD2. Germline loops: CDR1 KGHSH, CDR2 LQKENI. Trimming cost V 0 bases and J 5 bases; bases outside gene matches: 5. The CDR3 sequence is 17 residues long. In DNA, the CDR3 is TGTGCCAGCTCACCACCGGGCAGACTAGCGGGGGACAATGAGCAGTTCTTC. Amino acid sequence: CASSPPGRLAGDNEQFF.

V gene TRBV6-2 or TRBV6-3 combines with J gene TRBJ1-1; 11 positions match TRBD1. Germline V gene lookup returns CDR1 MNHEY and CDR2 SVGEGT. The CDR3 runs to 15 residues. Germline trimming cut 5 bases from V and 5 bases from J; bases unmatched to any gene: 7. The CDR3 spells CASSTAGTGGTEAFF. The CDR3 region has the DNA TGTGCCAGCAGTACCGCCGGGACAGGGGGAACTGAAGCTTTCTTT.

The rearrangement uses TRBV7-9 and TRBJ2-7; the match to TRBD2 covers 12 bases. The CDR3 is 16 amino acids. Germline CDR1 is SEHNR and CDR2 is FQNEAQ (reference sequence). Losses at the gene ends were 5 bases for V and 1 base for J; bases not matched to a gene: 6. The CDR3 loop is CASSTLGLAGSYEQYF. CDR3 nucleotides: TGTGCCAGCAGCACCCTCGGACTAGCGGGGTCCTACGAGCAGTACTTC.

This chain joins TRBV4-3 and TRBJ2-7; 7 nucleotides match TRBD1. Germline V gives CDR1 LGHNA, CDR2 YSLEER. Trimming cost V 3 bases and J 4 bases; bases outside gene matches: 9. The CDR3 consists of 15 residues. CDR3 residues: CASSQLQGSGYEQYF. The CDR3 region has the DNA TGCGCCAGCAGCCAGCTACAGGGGTCAGGGTACGAGCAGTACTTC.

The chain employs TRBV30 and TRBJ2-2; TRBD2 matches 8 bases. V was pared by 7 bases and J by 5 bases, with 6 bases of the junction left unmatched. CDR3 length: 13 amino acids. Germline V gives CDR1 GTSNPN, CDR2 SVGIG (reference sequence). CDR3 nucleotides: TGTGCCTCCGGGGGGGACTTAACCGGGGAGCTGTTTTTT. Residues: CASGGDLTGELFF.

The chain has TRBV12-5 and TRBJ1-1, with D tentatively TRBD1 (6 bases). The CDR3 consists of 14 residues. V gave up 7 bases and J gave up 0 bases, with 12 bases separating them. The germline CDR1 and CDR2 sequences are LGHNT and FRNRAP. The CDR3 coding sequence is TGTGCTAGTGCCCGGGACACCTTGAACACTGAAGCTTTCTTT. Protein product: CASARDTLNTEAFF.

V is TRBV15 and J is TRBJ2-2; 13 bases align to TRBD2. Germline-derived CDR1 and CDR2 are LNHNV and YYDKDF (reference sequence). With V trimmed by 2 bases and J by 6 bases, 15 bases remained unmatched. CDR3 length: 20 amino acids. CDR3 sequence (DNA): TGTGCCACCAGCAGACTTGGGACGCTGGGACTAGCGGGATCGGCCGGGGAGCTGTTTTTT. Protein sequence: CATSRLGTLGLAGSAGELFF.

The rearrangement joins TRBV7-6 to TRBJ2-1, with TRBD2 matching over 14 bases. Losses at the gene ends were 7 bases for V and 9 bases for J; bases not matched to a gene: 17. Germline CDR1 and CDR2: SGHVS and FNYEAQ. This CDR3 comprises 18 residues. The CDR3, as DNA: TGTGCCAGCACCCCCTACGTTGCCGGGACTAGCGGGAGTAGTGAGCAGTTCTTC. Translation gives CASTPYVAGTSGSSEQFF.

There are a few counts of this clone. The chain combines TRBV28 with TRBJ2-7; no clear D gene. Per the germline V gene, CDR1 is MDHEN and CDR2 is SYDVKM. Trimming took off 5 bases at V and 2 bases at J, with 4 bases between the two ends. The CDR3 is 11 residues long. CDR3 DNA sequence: TGTGCCAGCAGTCTAGCCTACGAGCAGTACTTC. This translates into CASSLAYEQYF.

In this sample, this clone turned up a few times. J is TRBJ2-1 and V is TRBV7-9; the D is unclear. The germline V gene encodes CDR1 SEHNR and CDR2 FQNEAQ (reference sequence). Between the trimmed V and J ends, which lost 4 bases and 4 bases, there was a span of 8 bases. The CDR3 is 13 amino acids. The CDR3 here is CASSSDKYNEQFF. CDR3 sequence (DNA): TGTGCCAGCAGCTCAGATAAGTACAATGAGCAGTTCTTC.

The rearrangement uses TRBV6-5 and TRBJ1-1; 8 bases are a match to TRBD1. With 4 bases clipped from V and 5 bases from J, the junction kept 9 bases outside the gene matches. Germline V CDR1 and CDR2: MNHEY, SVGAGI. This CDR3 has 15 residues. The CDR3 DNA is TGTGCCAGCAGTTCGGCCTCAGGGGGCAGGACTGAAGCTTTCTTT. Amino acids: CASSSASGGRTEAFF.

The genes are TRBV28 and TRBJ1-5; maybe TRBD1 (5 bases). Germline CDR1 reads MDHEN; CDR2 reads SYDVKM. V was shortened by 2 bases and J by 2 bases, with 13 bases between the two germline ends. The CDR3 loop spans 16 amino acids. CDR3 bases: TGTGCCAGCAGTTTAGTAGGGGCAGCTGGCAATCAGCCCCAGCATTTT. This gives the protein CASSLVGAAGNQPQHF. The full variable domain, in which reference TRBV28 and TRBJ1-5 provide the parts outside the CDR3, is DVKVTQSSRYLVKRTGEKVFLECVQDMDHENMFWYRQDPGLGLRLIYFSYDVKMKEKGDIPEGYSVSREKKERFSLILESASTNQTSMYLCASSLVGAAGNQPQHFGDGTRLSIL.

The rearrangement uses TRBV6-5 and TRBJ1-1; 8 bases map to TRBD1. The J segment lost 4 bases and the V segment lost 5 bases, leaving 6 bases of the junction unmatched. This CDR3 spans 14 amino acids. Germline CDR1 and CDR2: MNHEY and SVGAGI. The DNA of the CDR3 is TGTGCCAGCAGTCCTGGGACAGGCCCCACTGAAGCTTTCTTT. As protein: CASSPGTGPTEAFF.

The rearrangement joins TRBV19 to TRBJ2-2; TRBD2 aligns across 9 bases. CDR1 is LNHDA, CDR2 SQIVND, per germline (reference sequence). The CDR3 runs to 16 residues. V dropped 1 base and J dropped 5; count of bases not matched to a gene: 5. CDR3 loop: CASSIVGTSWTGELFF. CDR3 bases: TGTGCCAGTAGTATAGTCGGGACTAGCTGGACCGGGGAGCTGTTTTTT.

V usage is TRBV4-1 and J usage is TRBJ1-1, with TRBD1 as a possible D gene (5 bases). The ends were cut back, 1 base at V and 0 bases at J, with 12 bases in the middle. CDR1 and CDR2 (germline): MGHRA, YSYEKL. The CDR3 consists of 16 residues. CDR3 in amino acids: CASSQGGTGVNTEAFF. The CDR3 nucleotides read TGCGCCAGCAGCCAAGGTGGGACTGGGGTGAACACTGAAGCTTTCTTT.

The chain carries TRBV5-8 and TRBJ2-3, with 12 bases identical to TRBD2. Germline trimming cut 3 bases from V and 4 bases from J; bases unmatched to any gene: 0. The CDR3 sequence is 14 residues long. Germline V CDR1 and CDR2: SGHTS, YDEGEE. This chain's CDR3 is CASSSSGGADTQYF. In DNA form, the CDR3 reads TGTGCCAGCAGCTCTAGCGGGGGGGCAGATACGCAGTATTTT.

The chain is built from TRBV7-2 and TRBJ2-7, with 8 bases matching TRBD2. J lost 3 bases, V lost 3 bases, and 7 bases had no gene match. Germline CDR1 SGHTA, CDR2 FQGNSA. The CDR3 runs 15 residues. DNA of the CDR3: TGTGCCAGCAGCTTTTCTATCGGGGGGGTCTACGAGCAGTACTTC. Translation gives CASSFSIGGVYEQYF.